This is a list of T cell receptor beta chains from one sample in a study of blood T cell repertoires in COVID-19. Data came from immunoSEQ multiplex PCR; TCRdb stores just in-frame clones and leaves some out. This sample yields around 150,000 clones, of which around 85% are seen a single time; about 3.3% belongs to the top ten. Sequencing used peripheral blood. The receptors here all came from a human donor with acute or convalescent COVID-19. The donor label of this sample is uncertain. The CDR3 runs from the conserved cysteine through the conserved F or W. The order of the fields is D gene, clone size, J gene, V gene, CDR3 length, CDR3 protein, CDR3 DNA. The D gene is left open where the match is weak. Size tells how often a clone was seen (once, few, many) or the class of an expanded clone, and some rows leave it out.

D: -; size: -; J: TRBJ1-4; V: TRBV7-8; length: 15; CDR3: CASSPQWGGNEKLFF; DNA: TGTGCCAGCAGCCCCCAGTGGGGGGGTAATGAAAAACTGTTTTTT
D: TRBD1; size: -; J: TRBJ1-1; V: TRBV19; length: 15; CDR3: CASWPGGALNTEAFF; DNA: TGTGCCAGTTGGCCAGGGGGCGCGTTGAACACTGAAGCTTTCTTT
D: -; size: -; J: TRBJ1-1; V: TRBV7-2; length: 15; CDR3: CASSPRRGLGTEAFF; DNA: TGTGCCAGCAGTCCACGGAGAGGGCTCGGGACTGAAGCTTTCTTT
D: -; size: -; J: TRBJ1-1; V: TRBV18; length: 20; CDR3: CASSPVPGKQGSQLNTEAFF; DNA: TGTGCCAGCTCACCGGTGCCAGGAAAACAGGGCTCCCAATTGAACACTGAAGCTTTCTTT
D: -; size: -; J: TRBJ2-2; V: TRBV12-3/TRBV12-4; length: 13; CDR3: CASSLTETGELFF; DNA: TGTGCCAGCAGCTTGACAGAGACCGGGGAGCTGTTTTTT
D: TRBD1; size: -; J: TRBJ1-6; V: TRBV27; length: 15; CDR3: CASRTPGQGASPLHF; DNA: TGTGCCAGCAGAACGCCGGGACAGGGGGCGTCACCCCTCCACTTT
D: TRBD1; size: -; J: TRBJ1-3; V: TRBV18; length: 15; CDR3: CASSPTTGAGNTIYF; DNA: TGTGCCAGCTCACCAACGACAGGGGCTGGAAACACCATATATTTT
D: TRBD1; size: -; J: TRBJ2-5; V: TRBV4-1; length: 19; CDR3: CASSQDRDSGSSRGETQYF; DNA: TGCGCCAGCAGCCAAGACAGGGACAGTGGCTCCTCCCGAGGGGAGACCCAGTACTTC
D: -; size: -; J: TRBJ1-6; V: TRBV30; length: 15; CDR3: CAWSARLLSGSPLHF; DNA: TGTGCCTGGAGCGCACGACTGTTATCCGGGTCACCCCTCCACTTT
D: -; size: once; J: TRBJ2-1; V: TRBV7-8; length: 15; CDR3: CASSFTSLNYNEQFF; DNA: TGTGCCAGCAGCTTTACGAGTCTTAATTACAATGAGCAGTTCTTC
D: TRBD1; size: -; J: TRBJ1-1; V: TRBV19; length: 16; CDR3: CASSPPGTGKGTEAFF; DNA: TGTGCCAGTAGTCCGCCGGGGACAGGGAAGGGGACTGAAGCTTTCTTT
D: TRBD2; size: few; J: TRBJ2-3; V: TRBV29-1; length: 13; CDR3: CSVSGGTSDTQYF; DNA: TGCAGCGTCTCGGGGGGGACCAGCGATACGCAGTATTTT
D: -; size: once; J: TRBJ1-2; V: TRBV30; length: 12; CDR3: CAKNGINYGYTF; DNA: TGTGCCAAAAACGGGATAAACTATGGCTACACCTTC